This record looks at one T cell receptor beta chain sequence and its context. This clone was recorded once. Its antigen is currently not known. Base qualities are not provided; no much larger clone lies one nucleotide away. These data originate in a study of CD8+ T cells in alopecia areata (dated by TCRdb to between 2018 and 2020). As for the study more broadly: Treated patients were enrolled in an open-label pilot trial of oral tofacitinib at 5 to 10 mg twice daily for moderate-to-severe alopecia areata. Patients stayed on tofacitinib for 6 to 18 months and then had 6 months of follow-up off drug so that delayed response and recurrence could be assessed. The SALT score, which quantifies the percentage of affected scalp surface area, was used to measure disease severity in treated patients. High-throughput TCRbeta sequencing was used to examine T cell clonal expansion in alopecia areata in both the C3H/HeJ mouse model and human patients. In humans, TCRbeta sequencing was performed on scalp tissue and on sorted CD4+ and CD8+ peripheral blood T cells from healthy controls and from patients with patchy or totalis/universalis alopecia areata. Biopsies were taken from tofacitinib-treated patients at baseline and at 4 and 24 weeks of treatment, and a later scalp biopsy was taken in several of the tofacitinib-treated patients. Scalp clonality was compared among normal scalp (n=4), patchy alopecia areata scalp (n=8), and alopecia totalis/universalis scalp (n=8). RNA was obtained with the PAXgene miRNA kit for fixed scalp, the miRNeasy kit for PBMCs, and the RNeasy kit for mouse skin. TCRbeta CDR3 regions were amplified by immunoSEQ multiplex PCR with 35 Vbeta forward and 13 Jbeta reverse primers. Overall results and qualifications from the work: Because the treated cohort was small and included a single nonresponder, larger studies are needed to assess links between baseline CD8+ expansion and response. Many expanded lesional clones were found to persist in scalp and blood during tofacitinib treatment, and relapse after treatment cessation may be partly explained by this persistence. Unlike mouse skin, where gammadelta T cells dominate, normal human skin contains resident alphabeta T cells that get sequenced too, which complicates analysis of the scalp TCR repertoire. TCR sequences shared between patients were less clear than in mice, possibly partly because of HLA diversity in the patient population. Tofacitinib significantly decreased scalp clonality and the number of expanded CD8+ clones among the top 100 scalp clones. Lesional scalp, especially in alopecia totalis/universalis, showed higher clonality and more expanded CD8+ clones than normal scalp, suggesting antigenic drive.

V loses 4 bases of germline sequence and J loses 5 bases, and the interval between the two ends is 12 bases. Sequences SGHNT (CDR1) and YYREEE (CDR2) are obtained from the germline V gene (reference sequence). Including the terminal cysteine and phenylalanine, the CDR3 comprises 13 residues. Only the CDR3 DNA stays, 39 bases, in frame from base 1. Receptors were amplified or captured by the immunoSEQ multiplex PCR assay. RNA was extracted from all samples and reverse transcribed into cDNA as template for TCR sequencing. First-strand cDNA was synthesized using SuperScript III with a 2:1 mix of oligo-dT and random hexamers. A synthetic immune receptor repertoire was used to assess amplification bias, and residual bias was removed computationally. In the source study's methods: Raw reads were preprocessed for error removal, and CDR3 was defined according to IMGT conventions as running from the conserved cysteine to phenylalanine. Clonality was computed as 1 minus the Shannon entropy, with the entropy normalized by log2 of the number of productive unique TCRs. Whether scalp clones were CD4 or CD8 was inferred by matching scalp TCRbeta sequences against CD4 and CD8 repertoires sorted from blood. In its TCRdb copy, this immuneACCESS table keeps in-frame sequences only and misses some clones. Where compared with another copy, unresolved V genes explain less than half of these, and the others have no known cause. V and J calls and clone size are copied from that table; D and trimming were computed from the DNA. Present in this sample are roughly 200,000 clones, 60% to 70% of which were seen just once. Around 3% of the sample lies in the top ten.

The sample's time point label, decoded: less than five weeks on oral tofacitinib. What the treatment or condition label conveys for this sample: oral pan-JAK inhibitor, 5-10 mg twice daily. Lesional scalp punch biopsies and peripheral blood were obtained from alopecia areata patients. PBMCs were separated by density centrifugation and stained for CD3, CD4 and CD8, after which CD4+ and CD8+ T cells were sorted on a FACSAria. Sample: CD4+ T cells sorted from blood, taken at week 4, from a patient treated with tofacitinib. The source is a human donor with alopecia areata. The rearrangement combines TRBV5-4 with TRBJ2-5, and perhaps TRBD2 as D gene, on 6 matching bases. Here is the DNA: TGTGCCAGCAGCGGTAGGGACTTGGAGACCCAGTACTTC. Its amino acids are CASSGRDLETQYF.